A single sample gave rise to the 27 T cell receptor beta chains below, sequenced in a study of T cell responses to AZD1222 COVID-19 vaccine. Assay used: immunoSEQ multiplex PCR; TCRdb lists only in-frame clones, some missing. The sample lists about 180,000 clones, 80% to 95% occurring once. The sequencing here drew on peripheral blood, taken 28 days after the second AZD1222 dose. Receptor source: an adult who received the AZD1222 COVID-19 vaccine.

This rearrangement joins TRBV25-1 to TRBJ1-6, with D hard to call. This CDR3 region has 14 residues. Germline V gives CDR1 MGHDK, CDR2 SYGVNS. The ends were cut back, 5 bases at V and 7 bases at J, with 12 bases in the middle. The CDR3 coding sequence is TGTGCCAGCAGTCTTGGCCCCCTGAATTCACCCCTCCACTTT. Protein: CASSLGPLNSPLHF. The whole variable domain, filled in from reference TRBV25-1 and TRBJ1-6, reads EADIYQTPRYLVIGTGKKITLECSQTMGHDKMYWYQQDPGMELHLIHYSYGVNSTEKGDLSSESTVSRIRTEHFPLTLESARPSHTSQYLCASSLGPLNSPLHFGNGTRLTVT.

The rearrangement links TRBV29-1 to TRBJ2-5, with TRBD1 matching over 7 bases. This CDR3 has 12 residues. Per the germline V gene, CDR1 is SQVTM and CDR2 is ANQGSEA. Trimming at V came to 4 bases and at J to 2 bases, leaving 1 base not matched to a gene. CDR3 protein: CSVATGQETQYF. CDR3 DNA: TGCAGCGTTGCGACAGGGCAAGAGACCCAGTACTTC.

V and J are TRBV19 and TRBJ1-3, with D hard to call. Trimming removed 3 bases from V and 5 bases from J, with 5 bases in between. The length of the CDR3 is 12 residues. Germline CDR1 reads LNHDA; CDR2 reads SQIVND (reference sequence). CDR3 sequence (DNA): TGTGCCAGTAGTATGCCGAGAAACACCATATATTTT. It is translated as CASSMPRNTIYF.

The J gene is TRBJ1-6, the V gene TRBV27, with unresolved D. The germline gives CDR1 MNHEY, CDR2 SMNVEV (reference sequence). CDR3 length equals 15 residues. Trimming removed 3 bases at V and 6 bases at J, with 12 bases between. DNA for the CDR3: TGTGCCAGCAGTTTGCTTACCCCCGGTAATTCACCCCTCCACTTT. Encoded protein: CASSLLTPGNSPLHF.

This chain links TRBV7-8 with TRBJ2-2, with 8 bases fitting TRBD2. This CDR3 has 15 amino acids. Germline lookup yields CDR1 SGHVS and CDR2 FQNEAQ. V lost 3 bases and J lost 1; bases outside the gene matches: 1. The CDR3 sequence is CASSFAGGNTGELFF. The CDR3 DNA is TGTGCCAGCAGCTTCGCGGGAGGGAACACCGGGGAGCTGTTTTTT.

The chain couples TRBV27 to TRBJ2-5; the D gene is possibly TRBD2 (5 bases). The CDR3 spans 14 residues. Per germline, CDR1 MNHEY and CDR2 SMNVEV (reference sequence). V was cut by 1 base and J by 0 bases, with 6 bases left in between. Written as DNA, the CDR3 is TGTGCCAGCAGTTTATACGGGGACCAAGAGACCCAGTACTTC. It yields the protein CASSLYGDQETQYF.

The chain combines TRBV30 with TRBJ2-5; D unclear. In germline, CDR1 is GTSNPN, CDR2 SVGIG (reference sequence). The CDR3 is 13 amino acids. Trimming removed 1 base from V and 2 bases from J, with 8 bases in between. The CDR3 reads CAWSDQLQETQYF. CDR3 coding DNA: TGTGCCTGGAGTGATCAACTTCAAGAGACCCAGTACTTC. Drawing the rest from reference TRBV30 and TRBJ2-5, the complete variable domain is SQTIHQWPATLVQPVGSPLSLECTVEGTSNPNLYWYRQAAGRGLQLLFYSVGIGQISSEVPQNLSASRPQDRQFILSSKKLLLSDSGFYLCAWSDQLQETQYFGPGTRLLVL.

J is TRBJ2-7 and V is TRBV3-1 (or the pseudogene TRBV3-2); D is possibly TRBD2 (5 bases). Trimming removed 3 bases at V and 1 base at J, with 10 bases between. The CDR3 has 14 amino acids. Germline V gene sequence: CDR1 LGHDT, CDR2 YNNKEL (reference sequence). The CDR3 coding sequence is TGTGCCAGCAGCCATCTCCGGGGATCCTACGAGCAGTACTTC. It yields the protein CASSHLRGSYEQYF.

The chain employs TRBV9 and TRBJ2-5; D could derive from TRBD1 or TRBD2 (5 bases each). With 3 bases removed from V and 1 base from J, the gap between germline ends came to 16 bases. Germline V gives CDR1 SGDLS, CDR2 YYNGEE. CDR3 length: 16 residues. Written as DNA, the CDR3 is TGTGCCAGCAGCGCAGGGATAGGGCGGGCCCAAGAGACCCAGTACTTC. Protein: CASSAGIGRAQETQYF. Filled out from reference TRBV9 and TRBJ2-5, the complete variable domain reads DSGVTQTPKHLITATGQRVTLRCSPRSGDLSVYWYQQSLDQGLQFLIQYYNGEERAKGNILERFSAQQFPDLHSELNLSSLELGDSALYFCASSAGIGRAQETQYFGPGTRLLVL.

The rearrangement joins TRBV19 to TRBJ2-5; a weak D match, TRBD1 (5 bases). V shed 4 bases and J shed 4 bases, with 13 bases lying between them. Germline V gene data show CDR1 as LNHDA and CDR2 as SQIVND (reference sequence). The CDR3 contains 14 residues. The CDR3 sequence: CASSTLGRAETQYF. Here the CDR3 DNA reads TGTGCCAGTAGTACCCTGGGCAGGGCAGAGACCCAGTACTTC.

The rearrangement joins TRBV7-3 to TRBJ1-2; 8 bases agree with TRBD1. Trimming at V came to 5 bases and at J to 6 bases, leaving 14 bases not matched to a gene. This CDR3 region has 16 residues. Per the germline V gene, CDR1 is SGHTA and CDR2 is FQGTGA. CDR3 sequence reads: CASSPNTKDRGDGYTF. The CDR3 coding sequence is TGTGCCAGCAGCCCCAATACTAAAGACAGGGGCGATGGCTACACCTTC.

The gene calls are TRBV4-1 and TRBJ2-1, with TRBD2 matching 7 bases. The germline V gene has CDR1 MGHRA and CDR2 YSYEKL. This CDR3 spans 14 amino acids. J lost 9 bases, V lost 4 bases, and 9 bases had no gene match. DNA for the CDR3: TGCGCCAGCAGCCCCGGAGCGGGAAGTAGTGAGCAGTTCTTC. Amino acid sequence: CASSPGAGSSEQFF.

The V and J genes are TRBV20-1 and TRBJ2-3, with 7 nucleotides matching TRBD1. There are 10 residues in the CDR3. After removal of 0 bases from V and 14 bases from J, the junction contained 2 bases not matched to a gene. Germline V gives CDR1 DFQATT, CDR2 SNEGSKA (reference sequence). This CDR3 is CSARDHRGYF. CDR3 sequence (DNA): TGCAGTGCTAGAGATCACAGGGGGTATTTT.

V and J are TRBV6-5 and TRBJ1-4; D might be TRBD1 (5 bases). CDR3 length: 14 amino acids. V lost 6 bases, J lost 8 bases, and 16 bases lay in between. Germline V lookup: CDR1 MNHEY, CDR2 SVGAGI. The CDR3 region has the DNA TGTGCCAGCAGGGACCCCCAGGGTTGGGAAAAACTGTTTTTT. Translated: CASRDPQGWEKLFF.

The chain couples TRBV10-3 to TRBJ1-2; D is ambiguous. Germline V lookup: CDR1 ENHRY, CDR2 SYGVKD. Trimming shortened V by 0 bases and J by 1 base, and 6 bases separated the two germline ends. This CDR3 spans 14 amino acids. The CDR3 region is CAISESEGNYGYTF. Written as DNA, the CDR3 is TGTGCCATCAGTGAGTCAGAAGGTAACTATGGCTACACCTTC.

The CDR3 bases are TGTGCCAGCAGCTTGAACCCCGGCGGGGGGGCCAATGAGCAGTTCTTC. This sequence encodes CASSLNPGGGANEQFF. V is TRBV7-6 and J is TRBJ2-1; the match to TRBD2 covers 9 bases. In germline, CDR1 is SGHVS, CDR2 FNYEAQ. Trimming cost V 3 bases and J 6 bases; bases outside gene matches: 9. This CDR3 comprises 16 residues.

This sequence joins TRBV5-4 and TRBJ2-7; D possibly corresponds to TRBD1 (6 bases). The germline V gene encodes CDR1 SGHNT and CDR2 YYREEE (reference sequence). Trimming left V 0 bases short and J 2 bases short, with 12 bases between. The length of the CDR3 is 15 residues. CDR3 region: CASSLGQGRTYEQYF. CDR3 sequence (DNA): TGTGCCAGCAGCTTGGGGCAGGGGCGGACCTACGAGCAGTACTTC. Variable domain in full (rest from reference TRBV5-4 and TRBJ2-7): ETGVTQSPTHLIKTRGQQVTLRCSSQSGHNTVSWYQQALGQGPQFIFQYYREEENGRGNFPPRFSGLQFPNYSSELNVNALELDDSALYLCASSLGQGRTYEQYFGPGTRLTVT.

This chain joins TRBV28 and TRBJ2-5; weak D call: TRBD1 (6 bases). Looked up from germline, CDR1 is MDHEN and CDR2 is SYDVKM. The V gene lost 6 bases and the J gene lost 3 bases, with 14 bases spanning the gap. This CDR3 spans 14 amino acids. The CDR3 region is CASRDPGTKETQYF. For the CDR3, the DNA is TGTGCCAGCAGGGACCCGGGGACAAAAGAGACCCAGTACTTC. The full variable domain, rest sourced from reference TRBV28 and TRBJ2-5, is DVKVTQSSRYLVKRTGEKVFLECVQDMDHENMFWYRQDPGLGLRLIYFSYDVKMKEKGDIPEGYSVSREKKERFSLILESASTNQTSMYLCASRDPGTKETQYFGPGTRLLVL.

The CDR3 nucleotides are TGTGCCAGTAGTATAGATTCCGCCAGCCGGCCTGGCGCTTTCTTT. As protein: CASSIDSASRPGAFF. The J gene is TRBJ1-1, the V gene TRBV19; D not certain. Germline V gene data show CDR1 as LNHDA and CDR2 as SQIVND (reference sequence). V lost 0 bases to trimming and J lost 11 bases, with 19 bases between them. The CDR3 runs 15 residues. The full variable domain, in which reference TRBV19 and TRBJ1-1 provide the parts outside the CDR3, is DGGITQSPKYLFRKEGQNVTLSCEQNLNHDAMYWYRQDPGQGLRLIYYSQIVNDFQKGDIAEGYSVSREKKESFPLTVTSAQKNPTAFYLCASSIDSASRPGAFFGQGTRLTVV.

The CDR3 protein is CASSYSGQPVNNEQFF. CDR3 nucleotides: TGTGCCAGCAGTTACTCCGGTCAGCCGGTGAACAATGAGCAGTTCTTC. The chain links TRBV6-2 or TRBV6-3 to TRBJ2-1; no reliable D call. The germline V gene has CDR1 MNHEY and CDR2 SVGEGT. The CDR3 has 16 residues. V was clipped by 0 bases and J by 5 bases, with 14 bases between them.

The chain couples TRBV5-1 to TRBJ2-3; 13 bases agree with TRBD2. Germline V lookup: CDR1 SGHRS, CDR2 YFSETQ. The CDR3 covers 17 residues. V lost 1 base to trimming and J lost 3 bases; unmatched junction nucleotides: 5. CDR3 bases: TGCGCCAGCAGCTTGTTACTAGCGGGGGGGCATACAGATACGCAGTATTTT. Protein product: CASSLLLAGGHTDTQYF.

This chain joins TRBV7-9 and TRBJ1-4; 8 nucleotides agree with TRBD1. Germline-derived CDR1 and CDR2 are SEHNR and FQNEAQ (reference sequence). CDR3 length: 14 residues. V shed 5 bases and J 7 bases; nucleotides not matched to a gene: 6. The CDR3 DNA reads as TGTGCCAGCAGCGGAACAGGGGGGGTTGAAAAACTGTTTTTT. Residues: CASSGTGGVEKLFF. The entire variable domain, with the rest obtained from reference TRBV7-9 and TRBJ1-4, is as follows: DTGVSQNPRHKITKRGQNVTFRCDPISEHNRLYWYRQTLGQGPEFLTYFQNEAQLEKSRLLSDRFSAERPKGSFSTLEIQRTEQGDSAMYLCASSGTGGVEKLFFGSGTQLSVL.

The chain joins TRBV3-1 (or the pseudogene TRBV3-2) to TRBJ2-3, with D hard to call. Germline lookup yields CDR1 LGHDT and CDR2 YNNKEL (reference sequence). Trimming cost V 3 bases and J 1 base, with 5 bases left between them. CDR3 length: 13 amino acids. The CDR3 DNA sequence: TGTGCCAGCAGCCATAGGGGCACAGATACGCAGTATTTT. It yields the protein CASSHRGTDTQYF.

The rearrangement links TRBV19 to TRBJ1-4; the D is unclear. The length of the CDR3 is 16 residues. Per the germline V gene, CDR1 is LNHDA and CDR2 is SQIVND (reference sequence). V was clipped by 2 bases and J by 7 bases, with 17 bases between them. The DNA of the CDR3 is TGTGCCAGTAGTATAAGCGACGCCGCCAGTAGTGAAAAACTGTTTTTT. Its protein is CASSISDAASSEKLFF.

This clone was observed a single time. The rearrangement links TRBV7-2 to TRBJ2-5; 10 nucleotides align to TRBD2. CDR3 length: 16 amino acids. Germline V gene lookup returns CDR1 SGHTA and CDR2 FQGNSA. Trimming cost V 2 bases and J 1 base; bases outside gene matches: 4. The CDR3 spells CASSLWASGGQETQYF. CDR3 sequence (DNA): TGTGCCAGCAGCTTATGGGCTAGCGGGGGCCAAGAGACCCAGTACTTC.

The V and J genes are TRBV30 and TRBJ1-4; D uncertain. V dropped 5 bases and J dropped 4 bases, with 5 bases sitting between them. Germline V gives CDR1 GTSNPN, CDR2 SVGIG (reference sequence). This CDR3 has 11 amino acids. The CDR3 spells CAWGVNEKLFF. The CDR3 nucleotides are TGTGCCTGGGGCGTTAATGAAAAACTGTTTTTT.

CDR3 protein: CASGGGINTGELFF. CDR3 nucleotide sequence: TGCGCCAGCGGCGGGGGGATTAACACCGGGGAGCTGTTTTTT. The genes are TRBV4-1 and TRBJ2-2, with 8 bases matching TRBD2. The germline V gene encodes CDR1 MGHRA and CDR2 YSYEKL. V trimming: 8 bases; J trimming: 2 bases; junction bases outside the gene matches: 4. The CDR3 has 14 amino acids.